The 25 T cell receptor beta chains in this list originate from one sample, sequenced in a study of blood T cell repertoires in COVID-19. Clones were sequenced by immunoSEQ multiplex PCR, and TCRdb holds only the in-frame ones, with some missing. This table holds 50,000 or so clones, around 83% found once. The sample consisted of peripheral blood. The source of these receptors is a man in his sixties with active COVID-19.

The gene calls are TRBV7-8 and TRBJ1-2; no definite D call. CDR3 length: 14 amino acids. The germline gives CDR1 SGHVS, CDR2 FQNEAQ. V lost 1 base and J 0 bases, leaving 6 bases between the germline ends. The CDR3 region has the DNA TGTGCCAGCAGCTTAGTCAGTTCTAACTATGGCTACACCTTC. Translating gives CASSLVSSNYGYTF.

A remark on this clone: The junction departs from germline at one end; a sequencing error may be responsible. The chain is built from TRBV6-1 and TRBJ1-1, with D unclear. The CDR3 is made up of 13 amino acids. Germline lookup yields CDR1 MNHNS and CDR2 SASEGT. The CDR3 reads CASSEAGYGPGLF. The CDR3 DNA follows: TGTGCCAGCAGTGAAGCCGGATATGGGCCAGGATTATTT.

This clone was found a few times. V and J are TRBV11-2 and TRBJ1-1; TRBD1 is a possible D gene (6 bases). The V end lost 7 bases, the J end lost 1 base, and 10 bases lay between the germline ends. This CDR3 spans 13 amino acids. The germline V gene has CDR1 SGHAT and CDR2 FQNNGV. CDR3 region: CASTKQGNTEAFF. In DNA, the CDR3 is TGTGCCAGCACCAAACAGGGGAACACTGAAGCTTTCTTT.

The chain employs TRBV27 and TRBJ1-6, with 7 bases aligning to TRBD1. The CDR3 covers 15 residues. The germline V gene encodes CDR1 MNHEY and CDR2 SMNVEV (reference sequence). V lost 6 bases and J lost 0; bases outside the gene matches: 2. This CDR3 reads CASSQGGSYNSPLHF. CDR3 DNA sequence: TGTGCCAGCAGCCAGGGGGGCTCCTATAATTCACCCCTCCACTTT.

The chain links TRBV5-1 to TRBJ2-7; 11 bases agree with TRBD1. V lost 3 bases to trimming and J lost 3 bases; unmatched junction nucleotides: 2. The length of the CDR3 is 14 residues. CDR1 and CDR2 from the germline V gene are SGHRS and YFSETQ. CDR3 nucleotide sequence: TGCGCCAGCAGCTCCGGGACAGGGGGCTACGAGCAGTACTTC. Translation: CASSSGTGGYEQYF.

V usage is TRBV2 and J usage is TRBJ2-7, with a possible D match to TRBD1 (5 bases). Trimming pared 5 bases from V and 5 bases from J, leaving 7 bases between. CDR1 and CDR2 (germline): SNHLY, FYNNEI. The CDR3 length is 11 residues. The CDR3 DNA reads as TGTGCCAGCAGTCCCAGGGACGAGCAGTACTTC. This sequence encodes CASSPRDEQYF.

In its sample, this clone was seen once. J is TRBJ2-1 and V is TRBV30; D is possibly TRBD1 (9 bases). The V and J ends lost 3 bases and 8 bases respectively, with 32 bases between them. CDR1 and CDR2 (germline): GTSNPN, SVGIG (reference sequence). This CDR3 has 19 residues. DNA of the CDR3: TGTGCCTGGAGGGAAACAGGGGGCGTAGCGGGACATAGAATCCATGAGCAGTTCTTC. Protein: CAWRETGGVAGHRIHEQFF.

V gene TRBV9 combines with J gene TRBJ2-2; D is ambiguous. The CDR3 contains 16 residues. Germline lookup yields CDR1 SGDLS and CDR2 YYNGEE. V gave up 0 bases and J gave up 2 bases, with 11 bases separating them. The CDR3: CASSVVTSSNTGELFF. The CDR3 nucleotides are TGTGCCAGCAGCGTAGTCACCAGTTCCAACACCGGGGAGCTGTTTTTT.

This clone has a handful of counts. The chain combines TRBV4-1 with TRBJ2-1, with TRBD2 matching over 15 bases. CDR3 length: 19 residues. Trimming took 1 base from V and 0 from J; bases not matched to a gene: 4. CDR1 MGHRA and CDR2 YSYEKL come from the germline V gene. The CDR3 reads CASSQGGLAGGSSYNEQFF. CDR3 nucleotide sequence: TGCGCCAGCAGCCAAGGCGGACTAGCGGGGGGGAGCTCCTACAATGAGCAGTTCTTC.

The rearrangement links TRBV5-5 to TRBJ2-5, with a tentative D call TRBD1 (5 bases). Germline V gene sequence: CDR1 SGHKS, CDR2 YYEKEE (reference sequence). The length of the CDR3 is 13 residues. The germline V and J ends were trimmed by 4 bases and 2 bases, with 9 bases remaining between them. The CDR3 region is CASSRTPQETQYF. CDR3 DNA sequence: TGTGCCAGCAGCCGGACACCACAAGAGACCCAGTACTTC.

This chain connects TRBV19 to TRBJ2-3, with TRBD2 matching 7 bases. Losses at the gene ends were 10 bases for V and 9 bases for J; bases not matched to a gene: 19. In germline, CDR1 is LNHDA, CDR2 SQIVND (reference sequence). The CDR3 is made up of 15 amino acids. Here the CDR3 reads CATLLPGGPSATQYF. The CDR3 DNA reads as TGTGCCACCCTCCTCCCGGGGGGTCCCTCCGCAACGCAGTATTTT. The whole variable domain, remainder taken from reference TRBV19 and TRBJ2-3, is DGGITQSPKYLFRKEGQNVTLSCEQNLNHDAMYWYRQDPGQGLRLIYYSQIVNDFQKGDIAEGYSVSREKKESFPLTVTSAQKNPTAFYLCATLLPGGPSATQYFGPGTRLTVL.

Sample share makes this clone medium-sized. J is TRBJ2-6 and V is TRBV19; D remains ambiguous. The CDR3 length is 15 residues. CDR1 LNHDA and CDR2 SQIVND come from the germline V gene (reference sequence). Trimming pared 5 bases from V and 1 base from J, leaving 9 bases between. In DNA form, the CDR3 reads TGTGCCAGTAGTGCTAGTCTATCTGGGGCCAACGTCCTGACTTTC. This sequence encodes CASSASLSGANVLTF.

For the CDR3, the DNA is TGTGCCAGCTCACCACTAGGACCCCAGGGTTTCAACGAGCAGTACTTC. It is translated as CASSPLGPQGFNEQYF. This chain joins TRBV18 and TRBJ2-7; possible D gene TRBD1, 5 bases. The V and J ends lost 1 base and 5 bases respectively, with 18 bases between them. Germline-derived CDR1 and CDR2 are KGHSH and LQKENI. This CDR3 spans 16 amino acids.

DNA for the CDR3: TGTGCCAGCAGCTTAGGGCGGGGAGACTCCAGGCAGTACTTC. Translated: CASSLGRGDSRQYF. The J gene is TRBJ2-7, the V gene TRBV11-2; weak D call: TRBD2 (6 bases). Trimming took 1 base from V and 9 from J, leaving 16 bases between them. The CDR3 runs 14 residues. Germline CDR1 reads SGHAT; CDR2 reads FQNNGV. Full variable domain (outside the CDR3, taken from reference TRBV11-2 and TRBJ2-7): EAGVAQSPRYKIIEKRQSVAFWCNPISGHATLYWYQQILGQGPKLLIQFQNNGVVDDSQLPKDRFSAERLKGVDSTLKIQPAKLEDSAVYLCASSLGRGDSRQYFGPGTRLTVT.

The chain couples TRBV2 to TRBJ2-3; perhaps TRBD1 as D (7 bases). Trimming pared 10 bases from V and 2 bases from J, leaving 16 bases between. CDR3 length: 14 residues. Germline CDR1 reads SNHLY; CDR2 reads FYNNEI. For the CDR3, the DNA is TGTGCCACCCAGGGGGGAAGAATCACAGATACGCAGTATTTT. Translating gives CATQGGRITDTQYF. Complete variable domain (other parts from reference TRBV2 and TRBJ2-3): EPEVTQTPSHQVTQMGQEVILRCVPISNHLYFYWYRQILGQKVEFLVSFYNNEISEKSEIFDDQFSVERPDGSNFTLKIRSTKLEDSAMYFCATQGGRITDTQYFGPGTRLTVL.

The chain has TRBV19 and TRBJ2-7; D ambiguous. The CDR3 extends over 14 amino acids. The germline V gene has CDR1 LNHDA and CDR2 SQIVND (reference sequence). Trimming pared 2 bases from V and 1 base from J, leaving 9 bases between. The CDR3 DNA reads TGTGCCAGTAGTATAACTGTGAAGTCCTACGAGCAGTACTTC. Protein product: CASSITVKSYEQYF. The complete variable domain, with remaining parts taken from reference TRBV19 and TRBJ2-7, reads DGGITQSPKYLFRKEGQNVTLSCEQNLNHDAMYWYRQDPGQGLRLIYYSQIVNDFQKGDIAEGYSVSREKKESFPLTVTSAQKNPTAFYLCASSITVKSYEQYFGPGTRLTVT.

CDR3 in amino acids: CSVLGGGYTDTQYF. As DNA, the CDR3 is TGCAGCGTCCTCGGCGGGGGCTACACAGATACGCAGTATTTT. V and J are TRBV29-1 and TRBJ2-3, with D possibly TRBD2 on 7 matching bases. CDR1 and CDR2 from the germline V gene are SQVTM and ANQGSEA. The CDR3 contains 14 residues. Deletions cut 6 bases from V and 2 bases from J, with 15 bases between.

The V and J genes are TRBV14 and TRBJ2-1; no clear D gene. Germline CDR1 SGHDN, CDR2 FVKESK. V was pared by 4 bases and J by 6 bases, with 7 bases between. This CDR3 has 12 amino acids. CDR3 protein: CASSRSVNEQFF. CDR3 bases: TGTGCCAGCAGCCGGTCGGTCAATGAGCAGTTCTTC.

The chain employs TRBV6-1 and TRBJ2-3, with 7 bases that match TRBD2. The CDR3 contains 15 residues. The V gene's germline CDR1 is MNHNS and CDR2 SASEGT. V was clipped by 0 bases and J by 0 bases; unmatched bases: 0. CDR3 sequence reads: CASSEASGSTDTQYF. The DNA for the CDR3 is TGTGCCAGCAGTGAAGCTAGCGGGAGCACAGATACGCAGTATTTT.

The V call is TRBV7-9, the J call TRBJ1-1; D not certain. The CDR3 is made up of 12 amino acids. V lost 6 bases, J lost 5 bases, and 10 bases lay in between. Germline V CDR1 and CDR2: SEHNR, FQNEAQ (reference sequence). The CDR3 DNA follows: TGTGCCAGCAGTACGGGAGGGACTGAAGCTTTCTTT. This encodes CASSTGGTEAFF.

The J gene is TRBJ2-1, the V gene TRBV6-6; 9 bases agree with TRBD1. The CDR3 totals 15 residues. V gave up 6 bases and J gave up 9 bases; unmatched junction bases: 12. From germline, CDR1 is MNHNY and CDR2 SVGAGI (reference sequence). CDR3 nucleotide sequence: TGTGCCAGCAGCCCCGGGACAGGGCCGATCACTGAGCAGTTCTTC. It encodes CASSPGTGPITEQFF.

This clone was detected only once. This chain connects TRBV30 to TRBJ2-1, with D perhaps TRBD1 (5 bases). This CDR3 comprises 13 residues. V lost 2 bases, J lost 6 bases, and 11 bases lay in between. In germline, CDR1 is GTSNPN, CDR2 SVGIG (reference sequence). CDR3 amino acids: CAWSSGLANEQFF. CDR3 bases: TGTGCCTGGAGTTCAGGGCTCGCCAATGAGCAGTTCTTC.

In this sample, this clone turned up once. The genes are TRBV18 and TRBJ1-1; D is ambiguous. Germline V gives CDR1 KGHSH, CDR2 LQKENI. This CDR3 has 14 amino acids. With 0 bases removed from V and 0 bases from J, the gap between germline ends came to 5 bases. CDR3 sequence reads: CASSPPFLNTEAFF. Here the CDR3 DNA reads TGTGCCAGCTCACCACCTTTCTTGAACACTGAAGCTTTCTTT.

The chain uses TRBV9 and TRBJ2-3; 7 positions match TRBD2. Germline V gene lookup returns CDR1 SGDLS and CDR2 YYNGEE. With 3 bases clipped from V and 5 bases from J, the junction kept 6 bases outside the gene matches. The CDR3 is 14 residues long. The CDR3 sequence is CASSASGDLDTQYF. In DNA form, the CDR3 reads TGTGCCAGCAGCGCAAGCGGGGATCTAGATACGCAGTATTTT.

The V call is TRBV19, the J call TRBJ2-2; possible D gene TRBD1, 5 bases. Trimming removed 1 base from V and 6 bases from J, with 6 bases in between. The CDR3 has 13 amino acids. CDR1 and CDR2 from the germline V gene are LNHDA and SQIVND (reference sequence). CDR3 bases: TGTGCCAGTAGTATAGGGGGCGCCGGGGAGCTGTTTTTT. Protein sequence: CASSIGGAGELFF.